Sequencing of this T cell receptor (beta chain) was carried out in a study of shared clonotypes between healthy human individuals. Whole-study results and caveats: Specimens sampled were limited to blood, with tissue repertoires likely differing. Sorted-subset sequencing, rarefaction showed, was incomplete despite large depth.

CD45RA+ naive and CD45RA-negative memory subsets were separated from CD4+ cells. With regard to this clone: The antigen is unknown.

As handled by the study authors: Junction-only immunoSEQ data arrived without quality scores, meaning filtering differed. Some clones are missing from TCRdb's copy, which holds only in-frame ones; the method was immunoSEQ multiplex PCR. V, J and clone size are taken as reported in that table, and D and trimming were inferred from the DNA itself. This sample has hundreds of thousands of clones, with 74% found just once. The sequenced sample consisted of memory CD4+ T cells sorted from blood. Subset of the sample: CD45RA-negative fraction. The clonotype comes from a woman younger than 45 in good health.

The CDR3 spells CASRLVAGTRNQPQHF. DNA of the CDR3: TGTGCCAGTCGGCTTGTCGCAGGAACGCGCAATCAGCCCCAGCATTTT. V gene TRBV27 combines with J gene TRBJ1-5; D remains unclear. CDR1 and CDR2 from the germline V gene are MNHEY and SMNVEV (reference sequence). Trimming cost V 9 bases and J 2 bases, with 20 bases left between them. There are 16 residues in the CDR3.